Below, 9 T cell receptor beta chains from the same sample are listed, as sequenced in a study of T cells in Graves' hyperthyroidism and ophthalmopathy. RNA transcripts yielded amplified TCR beta CDR3 regions. TCR CDR3 underwent first-round RT-PCR with the HTBI primer set. MiXCR, applied by TCRdb to the multiplex PCR reads, yields one record per CDR3 protein. Among around 390,000 distinct CDR3 sequences, about 14% were seen once, and the ten largest hold around 19%. The sample taken for sequencing was blood. The receptor source for this set is a woman aged 25 to 39 with Graves' ophthalmopathy.

This clonotype was detected a few times. The chain carries TRBV20-1 and TRBJ2-5; D possibly corresponds to TRBD1 (5 bases). Per the germline V gene, CDR1 is DFQATT and CDR2 is SNEGSKA (reference sequence). CDR3 length: 15 residues. The germline V and J ends were trimmed by 3 bases and 1 base, with 15 bases remaining between them. CDR3 in amino acids: CSARPLDRFQETQYF. The CDR3 DNA reads TGCAGTGCTAGGCCCCTTGACAGATTCCAAGAGACCCAGTACTTC.

This clonotype was counted between two and nine times. The chain has TRBV12-3 or TRBV12-4 and TRBJ1-6, with 7 bases identical to TRBD1. The CDR3 has 13 amino acids. Losses at the gene ends were 6 bases for V and 9 bases for J; bases not matched to a gene: 5. CDR3 nucleotide sequence: TGTGCCAGCAGAAGACAGGGAACTTCACCCCTCCACTTT. It codes for CASRRQGTSPLHF.

J is TRBJ2-2 and V is TRBV7-9, with a tentative D call TRBD1 (6 bases). The V end lost 1 base, the J end lost 0 bases, and 12 bases lay between the germline ends. CDR1 and CDR2 (germline): SEHNR, FQNEAQ (reference sequence). The CDR3 length is 17 residues. The CDR3 DNA follows: TGTGCCAGCAGCTTAGGACGGACAGTCGCGAACACCGGGGAGCTGTTTTTT. It yields the protein CASSLGRTVANTGELFF.

This clonotype came up many times. The rearrangement links TRBV10-3 to TRBJ2-3; no firm D call. Germline CDR1 reads ENHRY; CDR2 reads SYGVKD. CDR3 size: 14 residues. Trimming stripped 0 bases from V and 0 bases from J, with 4 bases between. The CDR3 coding sequence is TGTGCCATCAGTGAGTCGAGTAGCACAGATACGCAGTATTTT. It translates to CAISESSSTDTQYF.

The rearrangement joins TRBV15 to TRBJ1-1; D call uncertain. The CDR3 totals 14 residues. CDR1 and CDR2 (germline): LNHNV, YYDKDF (reference sequence). V was shortened by 1 base and J by 1 base, with 7 bases between the two germline ends. CDR3 sequence: CATSRVDTNTEAFF. The CDR3 region has the DNA TGTGCCACCAGCAGAGTCGATACGAACACTGAAGCTTTCTTT. Together with reference TRBV15 and TRBJ1-1, the CDR3 gives the full variable domain: DAMVIQNPRYQVTQFGKPVTLSCSQTLNHNVMYWYQQKSSQAPKLLFHYYDKDFNNEADTPDNFQSRRPNTSFCFLDIRSPGLGDTAMYLCATSRVDTNTEAFFGQGTRLTVV.

This clonotype showed up many times. V gene TRBV12-3 or TRBV12-4 combines with J gene TRBJ2-1; TRBD1 aligns across 7 bases. The CDR3 consists of 13 residues. V lost 9 bases to trimming and J lost 2 bases; unmatched junction nucleotides: 4. This chain's CDR3 is CASGTVAYNEQFF. The CDR3 bases are TGTGCCAGTGGGACAGTCGCCTACAATGAGCAGTTCTTC.

This clonotype has ten or more counts. This chain links TRBV2 with TRBJ1-5, with 7 bases that match TRBD1. This CDR3 comprises 15 residues. The J segment lost 4 bases and the V segment lost 7 bases, leaving 10 bases of the junction unmatched. The germline gives CDR1 SNHLY, CDR2 FYNNEI. For the CDR3, the DNA is TGTGCCAGCACAGGACAGGAAGGGGAAAATCAGCCCCAGCATTTT. This translates into CASTGQEGENQPQHF.

This clonotype was seen a single time. This may stem from a read error, because a much larger clone lies one nucleotide away. The rearrangement uses TRBV5-1 and TRBJ2-7; D is perhaps TRBD1 (6 bases). CDR1 and CDR2 (germline): SGHRS, YFSETQ. V was pared by 0 bases and J by 2 bases, with 9 bases between. CDR3 size: 14 residues. This CDR3 reads CASSLGRTAYEQYF. DNA for the CDR3: TGCGCCAGCAGCTTGGGTCGGACAGCCTACGAGCAGTACTTC.

This clonotype was detected many times. The chain couples TRBV3-1 to TRBJ2-1; D is unresolved. The V gene lost 1 base and the J gene lost 8 bases, with 6 bases spanning the gap. The germline gives CDR1 LGHDT, CDR2 YNNKEL (reference sequence). The CDR3 loop spans 12 amino acids. The CDR3 DNA is TGTGCCAGCAGCCAAGTCTCCCATGAGCAGTTCTTC. Protein sequence: CASSQVSHEQFF.